This paragraph reports one T cell receptor beta chain. This clonotype was recorded at least ten times. Which antigen it targets is not known. Base qualities were left out, and no much larger clone turns up one base away. The time point label here, explained by the study, means: sample taken at primary tumor resection. Without any cell sorting, TCR sequencing was performed on whole RNA extracted either from tumor and nontumor lung tissue or from cryopreserved PBMC samples. The donors were more than 65 patients from the lung TRACERx cohort who had early-stage, untreated non-small cell lung cancer. Only patients with enough RNA available from two or more tumor regions were chosen for TCR sequencing. This sample was taken from a study of spatial heterogeneity in lung cancer (dated by TCRdb to the late 2010s). Context from the whole study: Beta-chain transcripts were consistently detected in greater numbers than alpha-chain transcripts, which likely reflected higher beta-chain transcript abundance. Both alpha and beta chains were TCR-sequenced in 200 to 250 tumor regions, around 64 matched nontumor lung samples and around 54 PBMC samples obtained at surgery. In non-small cell lung cancer, the study made a quantitative comparison of TCR alpha and beta repertoires among multiple tumor regions, matched nontumor lung and blood. The study linked features of the TCR repertoire to counts of nonsynonymous mutations, which were determined by whole-exome sequencing of tumor tissue. In the raw uncorrected reads, each unique combination of TCR and UMI appeared more than ten times on average. Broader findings and caveats from the paper: Ubiquitous expanded tumor TCRs showed up in blood more often at tumor resection than at routine follow-up. Confirming at a functional level the hypothesis that regional TCRs recognize regional mutations was considered to require additional single-cell paired TCR alpha and beta sequencing.

The library was obtained by 5' RACE. The reads were generated on a NextSeq 500. In the TCR library protocol, a unique molecular identifier was attached to each TCR cDNA molecule so that PCR and sequencing errors could be corrected. From the authors' description of their analysis: Decombinator tools were used for TCR identification, UMI-based error correction and CDR3 extraction. TCRs above a frequency of 2 per 1,000, corresponding to the top 1% of the tumor frequency distribution, were defined as expanded. Renyi diversity was computed with the R vegan package after each repertoire had been subsampled 100 times to 5,000 TCRs. CDR3 similarity networks were built from amino acid triplet string-kernel similarity, with CDR3s being connected when pairwise similarity was above 0.82. Using fastp trimming at Q25 and MiXCR clonotype assembly, TCRdb reanalyzed the public sequencing data and kept in-frame beta chains. Merged by CDR3 protein, the rows form single entries marked with the most common genes and DNA. The V and J calls come from TCRdb's annotation, not from the publication. The sample yields 25,000 to 30,000 distinct CDR3 sequences; around 9.2% were counted once. The top ten hold 30% to 45% of the sample.

The germline V gene specifies SNHLY as CDR1 and FYNNEI as CDR2. Taken from cysteine to phenylalanine, the CDR3 has 13 residues. The entry retains the CDR3 DNA only, 39 bases that are in frame from base 1. Trimming removed 7 bases from V and 3 bases from J, leaving 10 bases between the germline ends. This clonotype was sampled from a female donor with early-stage non-small cell lung cancer. Sequencing was performed on PBMCs, taken at surgery. Recombination connected TRBV2 to TRBJ1-5; D gene: possibly TRBD1, on 6 matching bases. CDR3 sequence: CASKGTYNQPQHF. The nucleotides are TGTGCCAGCAAGGGGACATACAATCAGCCCCAGCATTTT. This CDR3, with the reference TRBV2 and TRBJ1-5 proteins standing in past its ends, gives the full variable domain EPEVTQTPSHQVTQMGQEVILRCVPISNHLYFYWYRQILGQKVEFLVSFYNNEISEKSEIFDDQFSVERPDGSNFTLKIRSTKLEDSAMYFCASKGTYNQPQHFGDGTRLSIL.